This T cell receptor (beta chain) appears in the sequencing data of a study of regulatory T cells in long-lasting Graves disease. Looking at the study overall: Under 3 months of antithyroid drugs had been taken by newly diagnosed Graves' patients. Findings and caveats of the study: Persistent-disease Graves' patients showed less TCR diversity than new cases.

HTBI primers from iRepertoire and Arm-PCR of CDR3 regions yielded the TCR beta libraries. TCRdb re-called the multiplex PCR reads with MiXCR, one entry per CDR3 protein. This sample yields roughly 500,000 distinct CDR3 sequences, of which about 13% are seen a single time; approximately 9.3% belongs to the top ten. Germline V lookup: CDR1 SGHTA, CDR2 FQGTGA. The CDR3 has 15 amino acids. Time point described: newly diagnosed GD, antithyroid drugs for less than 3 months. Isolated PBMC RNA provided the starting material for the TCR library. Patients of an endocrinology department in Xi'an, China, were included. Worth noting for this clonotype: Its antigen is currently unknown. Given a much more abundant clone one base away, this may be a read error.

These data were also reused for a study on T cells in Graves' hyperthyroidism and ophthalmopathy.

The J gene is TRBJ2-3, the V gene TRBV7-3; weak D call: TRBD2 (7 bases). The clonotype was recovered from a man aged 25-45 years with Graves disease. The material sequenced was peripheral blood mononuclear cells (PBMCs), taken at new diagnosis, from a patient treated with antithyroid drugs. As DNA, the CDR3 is TGTGCCGGCAGCTCGACGGGGGGCGGGGGAGATACGCAGTATTTT. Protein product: CAGSSTGGGGDTQYF.